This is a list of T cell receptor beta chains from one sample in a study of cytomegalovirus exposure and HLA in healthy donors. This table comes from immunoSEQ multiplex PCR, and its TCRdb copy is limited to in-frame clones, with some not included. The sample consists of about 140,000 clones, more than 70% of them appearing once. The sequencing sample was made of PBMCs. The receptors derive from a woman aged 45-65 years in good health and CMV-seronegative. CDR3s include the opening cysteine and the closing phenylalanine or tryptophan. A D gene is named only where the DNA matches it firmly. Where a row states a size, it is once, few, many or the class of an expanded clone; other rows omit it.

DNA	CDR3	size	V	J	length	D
TGTGCCAGTAAACTAGCGGGGGGGCCTTACGAGCAGTACTTC	CASKLAGGPYEQYF	NA	TRBV27	TRBJ2-7	14	TRBD2
TGTGCCAGCAGCCAGGACAGCACCAACTATGGCTACACCTTC	CASSQDSTNYGYTF	few	TRBV7-2	TRBJ1-2	14	NA
TGTGCCAGCAGTGAACAGGGTATGAGCTCCTACGAGCAGTACTTC	CASSEQGMSSYEQYF	few	TRBV6-1	TRBJ2-7	15	NA
TGCGCCAGCAGCCTAGGGACATCGCCTCCGGGCTATGGCTACACCTTC	CASSLGTSPPGYGYTF	NA	TRBV5-1	TRBJ1-2	16	NA
TGTGCCAGCGCGGAGAGCTCTGGGGCCAACGTCCTGACTTTC	CASAESSGANVLTF	NA	TRBV18	TRBJ2-6	14	NA
TGTGCCAGCAGCGTAGGAGCAGATTCGAGGCAGCCCCAGCATTTT	CASSVGADSRQPQHF	NA	TRBV9	TRBJ1-5	15	NA
TGCGCCAGCAGCTCCGGTTGGGGCGCAGATACGCAGTATTTT	CASSSGWGADTQYF	NA	TRBV5-1	TRBJ2-3	14	NA
TGTGCCAGCAGCCGGGACAGGGAATCCTACAATGAGCAGTTCTTC	CASSRDRESYNEQFF	few	TRBV2	TRBJ2-1	15	TRBD1
TGTGCCAGCAGGGCGCCGGGATTGGGTGGGGCCAACGTCCTGACTTTC	CASRAPGLGGANVLTF	NA	TRBV28	TRBJ2-6	16	NA
TGCGCCAGCAGCGGCCGGGACACTGGAAACACCATATATTTT	CASSGRDTGNTIYF	NA	TRBV5-1	TRBJ1-3	14	NA
TGTGCCAGCGTGATTTTTACTAGCACAGATACGCAGTATTTT	CASVIFTSTDTQYF	once	TRBV2	TRBJ2-3	14	NA
TGCAGCGTTGGGCACAACCAAGAGACCCAGTACTTC	CSVGHNQETQYF	NA	TRBV29-1	TRBJ2-5	12	NA
TGTGCCAGTAGTATACTCCGGACTAGCGGGGATACGCAGTATTTT	CASSILRTSGDTQYF	NA	TRBV19	TRBJ2-3	15	TRBD2
TGTGCCAGCAGCTTTTCGGGACAGGGGGCGCGAGGCTACACCTTC	CASSFSGQGARGYTF	NA	TRBV7-2	TRBJ1-2	15	TRBD1
TGTGCTAGTGATCGAGCGAGCCGCCAAGAGACCCAGTACTTC	CASDRASRQETQYF	NA	TRBV12-5	TRBJ2-5	14	NA
TGCGCCAGCAGCTTGGCCCGTCAGGTCACAGATACGCAGTATTTT	CASSLARQVTDTQYF	NA	TRBV5-1	TRBJ2-3	15	NA
TGTGCCATCAGTGTAGGGGGTCTCCCAGAGACCCAGTACTTC	CAISVGGLPETQYF	NA	TRBV10-3	TRBJ2-5	14	NA
TGTGCCATCAGGGGGAGTAGCAATCAGCCCCAGCATTTT	CAIRGSSNQPQHF	NA	TRBV10-3	TRBJ1-5	13	NA
TGCGCCAGCAGCGAGGCTCGGGGGGCCGGCGATGGCTACACCTTC	CASSEARGAGDGYTF	NA	TRBV5-1	TRBJ1-2	15	NA
TGTGCCAGCAGTCCCCTTGGCGGGGGGGCAAGAGATACGCAGTATTTT	CASSPLGGGARDTQYF	NA	TRBV27	TRBJ2-3	16	TRBD2
TGCGCCAGCAGCTTAAGCGGGACACAAATTGACTTC	CASSLSGTQIDF	NA	TRBV5-1	TRBJ2-5	12	NA
TGCGCCAGCAGCCAAGGGACTAGCGTTGAGAACACCGGGGAGCTGTTTTTT	CASSQGTSVENTGELFF	NA	TRBV4-3	TRBJ2-2	17	TRBD2
TGTGCCAGCAGGCTTGGACAGGGGAATGAGCAGTTCTTC	CASRLGQGNEQFF	NA	TRBV28	TRBJ2-1	13	TRBD1
TGTGCCAGCAGTCACGACAGGGGAGGGAATGAAAAACTGTTTTTT	CASSHDRGGNEKLFF	NA	TRBV6-5	TRBJ1-4	15	TRBD1
TGTGCCAGCAGCTTGGTTCAGTTCGACTATGGCTACACCTTC	CASSLVQFDYGYTF	NA	TRBV5-4	TRBJ1-2	14	NA
TGTGCCAGCAGTGTTCAAGGGAGTTCGCTCACAGATACGCAGTATTTT	CASSVQGSSLTDTQYF	NA	TRBV2	TRBJ2-3	16	NA
TGTGCCAGCAGCTCTCTGACTGAGGCTGAAGCTTTCTTT	CASSSLTEAEAFF	once	TRBV7-9	TRBJ1-1	13	NA
TGTGCCAGCAGCTCCTCAGGGGGGACTGAAGCTTTCTTT	CASSSSGGTEAFF	NA	TRBV5-5	TRBJ1-1	13	TRBD1
TGTGCCAGCAGCTTCAGGGATGGCACAGATACGCAGTATTTT	CASSFRDGTDTQYF	NA	TRBV5-4	TRBJ2-3	14	NA
TGTGCCATCAAAGGAGAGCACTCGATACGTGAGACCCAGTACTTC	CAIKGEHSIRETQYF	once	TRBV10-3	TRBJ2-5	15	NA
TGTGCCAGCAGTGAGCAGGGAATTGAGACCAACGTCCTGACTTTC	CASSEQGIETNVLTF	NA	TRBV2	TRBJ2-6	15	NA
TGTGCCAGCAGCTTAATCAGGGTTGAGCAGTACTTC	CASSLIRVEQYF	few	TRBV7-3	TRBJ2-7	12	NA
TGTGCCAGCAAGGCAGGGGCCCGCTCTGGAAACACCATATATTTT	CASKAGARSGNTIYF	NA	TRBV27	TRBJ1-3	15	NA
TGCGCCAGCAGCGCCGGGACAGGGAGGACCACCGGGGAGCTGTTTTTT	CASSAGTGRTTGELFF	NA	TRBV5-1	TRBJ2-2	16	TRBD1
TGTGCCAGCAGTTTTACAGGGGTCGCGAACACCGGGGAGCTGTTTTTT	CASSFTGVANTGELFF	NA	TRBV6-6	TRBJ2-2	16	TRBD1
TGCGCCAGCAGTCTTGGAGCAGGGGTCAATGAGCAGTTCTTC	CASSLGAGVNEQFF	once	TRBV10-1	TRBJ2-1	14	NA
TGTGCCAGCAGTGAAGCACCGGGGAGGGGATACAATGAGCAGTTCTTC	CASSEAPGRGYNEQFF	once	TRBV2	TRBJ2-1	16	TRBD2
TGTGCCAGCAGCTTAGAAGGGGACCAGCATTTT	CASSLEGDQHF	NA	TRBV7-9	TRBJ1-5	11	NA
TGTGCCAGCAGCTTAGTCCGGGACAGGGTCTCACCCCTCCACTTT	CASSLVRDRVSPLHF	NA	TRBV7-9	TRBJ1-6	15	TRBD1
TGTGCCAGCATCCGAGCCCTCGGGGTTCTTAATGAAAAACTGTTTTTT	CASIRALGVLNEKLFF	NA	TRBV7-9	TRBJ1-4	16	NA
TGTGCCAGCAGTCTCCCGGGAGGATACTACGAGCAGTACTTC	CASSLPGGYYEQYF	NA	TRBV28	TRBJ2-7	14	TRBD2
TGTGCCATCATTGGGGACAGTCCAAGCGGTGGCTACACCTTC	CAIIGDSPSGGYTF	NA	TRBV10-3	TRBJ1-2	14	TRBD1
TGTGCCAGCAGTGCACTACAGGGGGCTGGTGCTAATTCACCCCTCCACTTT	CASSALQGAGANSPLHF	NA	TRBV2	TRBJ1-6	17	TRBD1
TGTGCCATCAGTGACCCGGGGGACAACTATGGCTACACCTTC	CAISDPGDNYGYTF	NA	TRBV10-3	TRBJ1-2	14	NA
TGTGCCAGCAGCTTTAAAGGATCCGGGACAGGGGGCAATCAGCCCCAGCATTTT	CASSFKGSGTGGNQPQHF	few	TRBV5-4	TRBJ1-5	18	TRBD1
TGCAGCGTTGAACCCCTCTCAGGGAACGACTACGAGCAGTACTTC	CSVEPLSGNDYEQYF	NA	TRBV29-1	TRBJ2-7	15	NA
TGTGCCAGCAGTCCAAGCGCGGGGGGGCCTTGGACCGGGGAGCTGTTTTTT	CASSPSAGGPWTGELFF	NA	TRBV7-3	TRBJ2-2	17	TRBD2
TGCGCCAGCAGCCAAGATGGCACAGGGGTAATCACCGGGGAGCTGTTTTTT	CASSQDGTGVITGELFF	NA	TRBV4-1	TRBJ2-2	17	TRBD1
TGCGCCAGCAGCCCGGGGGGGGCGCAGTATTTT	CASSPGGAQYF	once	TRBV5-1	TRBJ2-3	11	TRBD2
TGTGCCAGCAGTCGTCAGGGCCTGGAGACCCAGTACTTC	CASSRQGLETQYF	NA	TRBV6-6	TRBJ2-5	13	NA
TGTGCCAGCAGCTTGGCGGGGGGAGGACAAGAGACCCAGTACTTC	CASSLAGGGQETQYF	once	TRBV11-2	TRBJ2-5	15	TRBD2
TGTGCCTGGGGGAAGGGACAGCTAAATCAGCCCCAGCATTTT	CAWGKGQLNQPQHF	NA	TRBV30	TRBJ1-5	14	TRBD1
TGCGCCAGCAGAGGACAGGGGTCCTACAATGAGCAGTTCTTC	CASRGQGSYNEQFF	few	TRBV5-1	TRBJ2-1	14	TRBD1
TGTGCCAGCAGCTTGGATCAGAGGAGCACTGAAGCTTTCTTT	CASSLDQRSTEAFF	NA	TRBV5-4	TRBJ1-1	14	NA